These T cell receptor beta chains were read from a single sample in a study of cytomegalovirus exposure and HLA in healthy donors. Sequenced by immunoSEQ multiplex PCR; TCRdb stores in-frame clones only, minus some. This table holds tens of thousands of clones, 35% to 50% found once. The sample comprised PBMCs. The receptors stem from a woman between 50 and 59 years old in good health and CMV-seronegative. CDR3s include the opening cysteine and the closing phenylalanine or tryptophan.

cdr3_length j_call v_call cdr3_aa
12 TRBJ1-2 TRBV10-3 CAIEGEEYGYTF
15 TRBJ2-3 TRBV7-2 CASSLSGSNTDTQYF
14 TRBJ2-1 TRBV30 CAWSGTSLYNEQFF
14 TRBJ2-5 TRBV2 CASTYNTGGETQYF
13 TRBJ1-1 TRBV18 CASSPSEFTEAFF
15 TRBJ1-4 TRBV10-1 CASLEFGTGDEKLFF
14 TRBJ2-2 TRBV7-9 CASQKGVGTGELFF
16 TRBJ2-1 TRBV30 CAWSALWGEGYNEQFF
14 TRBJ1-4 TRBV14 CASSQEGHRGKLFF
15 TRBJ2-2 TRBV5-1 CASSWTGGNTGELFF
13 TRBJ2-7 TRBV18 CASSPAGIDEQYF
14 TRBJ2-7 TRBV2 CASSAGTGAYEQYF
15 TRBJ2-7 TRBV14 CASSRAGTGGREQYF
14 TRBJ2-1 TRBV19 CASVDRGSYNEQFF
17 TRBJ2-3 TRBV18 CASSPQIAGGSTDTQYF
14 TRBJ2-7 TRBV9 CASSAERGDYEQYF
14 TRBJ1-2 TRBV2 CASSPREGNYGYTF